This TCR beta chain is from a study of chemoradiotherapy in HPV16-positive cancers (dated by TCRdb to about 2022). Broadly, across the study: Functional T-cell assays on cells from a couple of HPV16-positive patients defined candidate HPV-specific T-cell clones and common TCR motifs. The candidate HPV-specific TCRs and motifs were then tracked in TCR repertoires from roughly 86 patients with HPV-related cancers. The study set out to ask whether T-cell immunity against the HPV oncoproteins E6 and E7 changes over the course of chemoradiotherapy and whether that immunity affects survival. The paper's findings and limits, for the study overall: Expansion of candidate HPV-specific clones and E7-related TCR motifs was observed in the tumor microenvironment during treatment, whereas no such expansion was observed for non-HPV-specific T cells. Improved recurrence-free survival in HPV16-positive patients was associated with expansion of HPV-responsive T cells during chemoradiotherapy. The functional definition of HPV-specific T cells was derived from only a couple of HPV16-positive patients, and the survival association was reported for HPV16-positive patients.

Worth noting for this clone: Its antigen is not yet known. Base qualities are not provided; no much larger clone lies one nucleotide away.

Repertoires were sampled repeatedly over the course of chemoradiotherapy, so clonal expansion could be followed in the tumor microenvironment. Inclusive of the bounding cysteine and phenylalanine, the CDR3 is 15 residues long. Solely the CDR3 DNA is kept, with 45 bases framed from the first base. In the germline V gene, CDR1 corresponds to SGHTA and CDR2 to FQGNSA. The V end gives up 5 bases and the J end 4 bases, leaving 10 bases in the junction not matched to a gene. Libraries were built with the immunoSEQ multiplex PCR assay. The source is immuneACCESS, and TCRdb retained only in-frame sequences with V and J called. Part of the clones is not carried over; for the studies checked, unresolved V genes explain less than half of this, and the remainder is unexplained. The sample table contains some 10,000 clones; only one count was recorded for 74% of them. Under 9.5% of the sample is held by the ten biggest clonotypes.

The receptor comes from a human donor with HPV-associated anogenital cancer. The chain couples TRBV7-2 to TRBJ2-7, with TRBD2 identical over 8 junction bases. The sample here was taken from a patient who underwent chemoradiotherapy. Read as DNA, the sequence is TGTGCCAGCAGCGCCCAGGGCGGGGGGTATTACGAGCAGTACTTC. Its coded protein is CASSAQGGGYYEQYF.